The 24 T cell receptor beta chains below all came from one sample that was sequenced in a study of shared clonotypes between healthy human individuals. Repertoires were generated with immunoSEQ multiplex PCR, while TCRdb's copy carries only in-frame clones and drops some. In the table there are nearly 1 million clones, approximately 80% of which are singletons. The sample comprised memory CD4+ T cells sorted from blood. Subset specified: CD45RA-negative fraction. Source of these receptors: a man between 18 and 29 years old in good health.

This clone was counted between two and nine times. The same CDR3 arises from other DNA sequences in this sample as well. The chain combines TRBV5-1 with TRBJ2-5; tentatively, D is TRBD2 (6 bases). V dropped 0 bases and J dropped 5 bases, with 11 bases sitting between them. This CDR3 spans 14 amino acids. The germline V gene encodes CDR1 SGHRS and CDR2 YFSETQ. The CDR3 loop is CASSLATGGETQYF. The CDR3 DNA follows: TGCGCCAGCAGCTTGGCAACAGGAGGGGAGACCCAGTACTTC.

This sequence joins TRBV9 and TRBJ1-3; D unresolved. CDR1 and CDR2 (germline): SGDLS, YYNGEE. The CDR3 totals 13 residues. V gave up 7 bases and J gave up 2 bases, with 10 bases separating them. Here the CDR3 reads CASGLGAGNTIYF. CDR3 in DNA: TGTGCCAGCGGACTCGGGGCTGGAAACACCATATATTTT.

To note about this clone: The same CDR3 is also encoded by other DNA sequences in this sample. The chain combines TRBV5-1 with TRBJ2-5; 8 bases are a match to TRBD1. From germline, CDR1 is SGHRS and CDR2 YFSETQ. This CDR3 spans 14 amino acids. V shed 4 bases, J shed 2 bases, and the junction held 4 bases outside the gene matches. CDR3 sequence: CASSLTGGQETQYF. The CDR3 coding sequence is TGCGCCAGCAGCCTAACAGGGGGTCAAGAGACCCAGTACTTC.

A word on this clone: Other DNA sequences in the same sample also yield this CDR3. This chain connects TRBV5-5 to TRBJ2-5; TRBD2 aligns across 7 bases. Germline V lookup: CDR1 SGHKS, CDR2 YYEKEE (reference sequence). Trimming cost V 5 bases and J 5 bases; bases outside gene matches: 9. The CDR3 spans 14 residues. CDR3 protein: CASSSLAVRETQYF. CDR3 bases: TGTGCCAGCAGTAGTCTAGCGGTTAGGGAGACCCAGTACTTC. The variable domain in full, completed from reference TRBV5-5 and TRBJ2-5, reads DAGVTQSPTHLIKTRGQQVTLRCSPISGHKSVSWYQQVLGQGPQFIFQYYEKEERGRGNFPDRFSARQFPNYSSELNVNALLLGDSALYLCASSSLAVRETQYFGPGTRLLVL.

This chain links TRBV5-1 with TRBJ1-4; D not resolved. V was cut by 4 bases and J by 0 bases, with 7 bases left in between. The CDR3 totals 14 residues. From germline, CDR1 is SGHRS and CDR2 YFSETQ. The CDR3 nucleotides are TGCGCCAGCAGCCTTCAACCAACTAATGAAAAACTGTTTTTT. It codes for CASSLQPTNEKLFF.

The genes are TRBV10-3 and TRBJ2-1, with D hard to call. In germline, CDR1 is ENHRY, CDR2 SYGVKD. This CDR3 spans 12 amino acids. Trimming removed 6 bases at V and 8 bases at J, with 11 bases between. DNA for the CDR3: TGTGCCATCAGGAAGGGAATAGATGAGCAGTTCTTC. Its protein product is CAIRKGIDEQFF.

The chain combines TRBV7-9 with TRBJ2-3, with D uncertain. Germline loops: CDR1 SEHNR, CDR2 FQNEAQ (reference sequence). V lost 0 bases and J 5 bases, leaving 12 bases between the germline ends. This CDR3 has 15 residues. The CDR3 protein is CASSLALTGRDTQYF. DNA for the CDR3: TGTGCCAGCAGCTTAGCGCTAACGGGCAGAGATACGCAGTATTTT.

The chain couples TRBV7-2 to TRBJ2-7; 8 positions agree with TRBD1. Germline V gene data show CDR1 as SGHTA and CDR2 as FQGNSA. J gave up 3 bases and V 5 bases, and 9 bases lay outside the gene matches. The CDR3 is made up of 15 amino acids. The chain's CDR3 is CASSRGQVVRYEQYF. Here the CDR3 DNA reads TGTGCCAGCAGCCGGGGACAGGTGGTTCGCTACGAGCAGTACTTC.

The CDR3 region is CASSLGGQGFHEQFF. The CDR3 DNA is TGTGCCAGCAGTTTAGGTGGACAGGGCTTTCATGAGCAGTTCTTC. This chain joins TRBV27 and TRBJ2-1; 8 bases map to TRBD1. Per the germline V gene, CDR1 is MNHEY and CDR2 is SMNVEV (reference sequence). V shed 2 bases and J 8 bases; nucleotides not matched to a gene: 8. This CDR3 is built from 15 residues.

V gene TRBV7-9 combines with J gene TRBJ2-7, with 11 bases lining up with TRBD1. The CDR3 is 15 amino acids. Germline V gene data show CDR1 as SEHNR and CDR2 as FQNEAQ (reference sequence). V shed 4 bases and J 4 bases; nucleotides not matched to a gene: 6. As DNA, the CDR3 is TGTGCCAGCAGCTCCGGACAGGGGGCGGGATACGAGCAGTACTTC. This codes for CASSSGQGAGYEQYF.

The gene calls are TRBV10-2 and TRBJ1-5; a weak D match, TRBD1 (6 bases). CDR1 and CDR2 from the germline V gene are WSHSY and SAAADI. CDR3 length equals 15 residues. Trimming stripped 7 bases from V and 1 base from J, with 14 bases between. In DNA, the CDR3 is TGCGCCAGCACGCGGGACAAACAAAGCAATCAGCCCCAGCATTTT. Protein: CASTRDKQSNQPQHF.

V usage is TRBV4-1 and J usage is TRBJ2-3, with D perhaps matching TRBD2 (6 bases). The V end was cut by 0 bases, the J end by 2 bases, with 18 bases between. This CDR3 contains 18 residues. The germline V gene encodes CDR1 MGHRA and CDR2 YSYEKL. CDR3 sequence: CASSQDPTGVGITDTQYF. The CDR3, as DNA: TGCGCCAGCAGCCAAGACCCGACGGGAGTGGGGATCACAGATACGCAGTATTTT.

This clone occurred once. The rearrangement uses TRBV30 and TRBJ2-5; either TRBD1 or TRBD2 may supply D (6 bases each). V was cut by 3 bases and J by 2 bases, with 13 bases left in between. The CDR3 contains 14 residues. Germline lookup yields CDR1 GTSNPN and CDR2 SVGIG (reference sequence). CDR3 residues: CAWRRDNSQETQYF. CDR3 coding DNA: TGTGCCTGGAGGCGGGACAACTCACAAGAGACCCAGTACTTC.

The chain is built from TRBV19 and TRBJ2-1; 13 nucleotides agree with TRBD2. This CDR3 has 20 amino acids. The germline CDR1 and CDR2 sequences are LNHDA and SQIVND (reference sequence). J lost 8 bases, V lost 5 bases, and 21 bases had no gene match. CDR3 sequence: CASSSLYGQRLAGGGDEQFF. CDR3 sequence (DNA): TGTGCCAGTAGTTCATTATACGGGCAAAGACTAGCGGGAGGAGGTGATGAGCAGTTCTTC.

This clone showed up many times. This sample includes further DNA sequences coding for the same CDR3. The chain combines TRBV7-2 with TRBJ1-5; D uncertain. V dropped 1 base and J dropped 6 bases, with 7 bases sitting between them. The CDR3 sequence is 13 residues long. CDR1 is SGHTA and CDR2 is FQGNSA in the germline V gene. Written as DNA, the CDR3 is TGTGCCAGCAGCTTAGTAGAAGGTCAGCCCCAGCATTTT. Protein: CASSLVEGQPQHF.

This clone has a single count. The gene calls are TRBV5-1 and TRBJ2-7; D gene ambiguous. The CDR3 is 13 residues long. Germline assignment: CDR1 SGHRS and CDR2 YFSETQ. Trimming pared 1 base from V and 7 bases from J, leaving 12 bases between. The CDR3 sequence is CASSLFLGWEQYF. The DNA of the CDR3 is TGCGCCAGCAGCTTGTTTCTGGGTTGGGAGCAGTACTTC.

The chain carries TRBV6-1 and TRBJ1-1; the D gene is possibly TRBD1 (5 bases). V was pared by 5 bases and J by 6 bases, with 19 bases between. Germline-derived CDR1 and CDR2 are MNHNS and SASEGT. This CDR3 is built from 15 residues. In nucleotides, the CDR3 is TGTGCCAGCAGTCCTGCGAAGGGGTTTAGTTCTGAAGCTTTCTTT. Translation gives CASSPAKGFSSEAFF.

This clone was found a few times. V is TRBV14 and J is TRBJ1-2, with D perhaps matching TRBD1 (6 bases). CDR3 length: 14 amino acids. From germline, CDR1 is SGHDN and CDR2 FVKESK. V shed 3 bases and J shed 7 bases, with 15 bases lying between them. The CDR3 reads CASSHLRQAVGYTF. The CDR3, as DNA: TGTGCCAGCAGCCATCTACGACAGGCGGTTGGCTACACCTTC.

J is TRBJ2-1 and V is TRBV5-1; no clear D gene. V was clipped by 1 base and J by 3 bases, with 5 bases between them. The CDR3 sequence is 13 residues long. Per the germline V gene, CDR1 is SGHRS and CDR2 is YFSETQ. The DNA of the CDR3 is TGCGCCAGCAGCTTGTTAGACTACAATGAGCAGTTCTTC. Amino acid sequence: CASSLLDYNEQFF.

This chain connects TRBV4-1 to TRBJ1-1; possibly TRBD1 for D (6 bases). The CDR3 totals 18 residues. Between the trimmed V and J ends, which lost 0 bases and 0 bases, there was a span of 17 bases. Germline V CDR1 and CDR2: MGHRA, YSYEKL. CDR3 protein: CASSQDLAAGAVNTEAFF. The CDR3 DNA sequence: TGCGCCAGCAGCCAAGATCTGGCCGCAGGGGCCGTGAACACTGAAGCTTTCTTT.

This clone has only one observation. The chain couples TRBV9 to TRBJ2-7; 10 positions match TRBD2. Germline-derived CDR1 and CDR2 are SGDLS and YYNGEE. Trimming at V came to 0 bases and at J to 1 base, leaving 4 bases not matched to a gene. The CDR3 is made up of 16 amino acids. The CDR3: CASSVGTSGESYEQYF. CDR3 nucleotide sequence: TGTGCCAGCAGCGTAGGTACTAGCGGGGAGTCCTACGAGCAGTACTTC.

Here the CDR3 DNA reads TGTGCCAGCAGACCCCGGGTAACGGGACCCCTCCACTTT. It is translated as CASRPRVTGPLHF. V usage is TRBV9 and J usage is TRBJ1-6; D call uncertain. V gave up 5 bases and J gave up 12 bases, with 15 bases separating them. From germline, CDR1 is SGDLS and CDR2 YYNGEE. The CDR3 has 13 amino acids.

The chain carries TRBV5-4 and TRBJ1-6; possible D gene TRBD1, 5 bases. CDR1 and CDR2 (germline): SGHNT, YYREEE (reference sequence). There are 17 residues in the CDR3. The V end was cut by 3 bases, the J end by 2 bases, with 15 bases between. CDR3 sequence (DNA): TGTGCCAGCAGCTGGGGGGATGGGGTAACCTATAATTCACCCCTCCACTTT. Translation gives CASSWGDGVTYNSPLHF. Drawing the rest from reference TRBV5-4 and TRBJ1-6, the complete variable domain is ETGVTQSPTHLIKTRGQQVTLRCSSQSGHNTVSWYQQALGQGPQFIFQYYREEENGRGNFPPRFSGLQFPNYSSELNVNALELDDSALYLCASSWGDGVTYNSPLHFGNGTRLTVT.

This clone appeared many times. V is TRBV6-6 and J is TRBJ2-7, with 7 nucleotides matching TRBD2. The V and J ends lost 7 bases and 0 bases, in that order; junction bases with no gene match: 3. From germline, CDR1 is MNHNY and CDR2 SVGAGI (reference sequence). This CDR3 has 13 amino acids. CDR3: CASNKRDSYEQYF. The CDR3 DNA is TGTGCCAGCAATAAGCGGGACTCCTACGAGCAGTACTTC.